These T cell receptor beta chains were read from a single sample in a study of identical twins. TCRdb passed the 5' RACE reads through MiXCR, listing each CDR3 protein once. The sample records 350,000 to 450,000 distinct CDR3 sequences, around 20% being singletons. Sequences were obtained from naive T cells sorted from blood. The receptors shown here come from a man aged 50-59 years in good health. Each CDR3 is given with its conserved first and last residue. The order of the fields is clone size, D gene, J gene, V gene, CDR3 DNA, CDR3 protein. The D gene is left open where the match is weak. Clone size appears in some rows only: once, few, many, or a class for an expanded clone.

abundance: many; d_gene: -; j_gene: TRBJ1-2; v_gene: TRBV6-2/TRBV6-3; CDR3nt: TGTGCCAGCAGGGCAGGAGCTAACTATGGCTACACCTTC; CDR3aa: CASRAGANYGYTF
abundance: -; d_gene: -; j_gene: TRBJ2-7; v_gene: TRBV29-1; CDR3nt: TGCAGCGTAGCAAAGAGGGGTAACTACGAGCAGTACTTC; CDR3aa: CSVAKRGNYEQYF
abundance: -; d_gene: TRBD2; j_gene: TRBJ2-1; v_gene: TRBV20-1; CDR3nt: TGCAGTGCTCCTTCCGCAGGGACTAACTATGAGCAGTTCTTC; CDR3aa: CSAPSAGTNYEQFF
abundance: few; d_gene: -; j_gene: TRBJ1-1; v_gene: TRBV5-1; CDR3nt: TGCGCCAGCAGCTCCGACGGGACACCGAACACTGAAGCTTTCTTT; CDR3aa: CASSSDGTPNTEAFF
abundance: many; d_gene: -; j_gene: TRBJ2-7; v_gene: TRBV12-3/TRBV12-4; CDR3nt: TGTGCCAGCAGTGGCCTCTACGAGCAGTACTTC; CDR3aa: CASSGLYEQYF
abundance: many; d_gene: -; j_gene: TRBJ2-7; v_gene: TRBV4-3; CDR3nt: TGCGCCAGCAGCCACGGGACGGGCGAGCAGTACTTC; CDR3aa: CASSHGTGEQYF
abundance: many; d_gene: -; j_gene: TRBJ1-5; v_gene: TRBV20-1; CDR3nt: TGCAGTGCTAGAGCAGGGGTAAGGCAGCCCCAGCATTTT; CDR3aa: CSARAGVRQPQHF
abundance: few; d_gene: -; j_gene: TRBJ1-2; v_gene: TRBV10-3; CDR3nt: TGTGCCATCAGTGCGGCGGGGACGAATGCTAACTATGGCTACACCTTC; CDR3aa: CAISAAGTNANYGYTF
abundance: few; d_gene: TRBD2; j_gene: TRBJ2-1; v_gene: TRBV4-1; CDR3nt: TGCGCCAGCAGCCGCTTAGCGGGGGGGTTGAGATCGCAGTTCTTC; CDR3aa: CASSRLAGGLRSQFF
abundance: few; d_gene: -; j_gene: TRBJ2-5; v_gene: TRBV4-3; CDR3nt: TGCGCCAGCAGCCGGGGGGACAGTTCCCAAGAGACCCAGTACTTC; CDR3aa: CASSRGDSSQETQYF
abundance: -; d_gene: -; j_gene: TRBJ2-1; v_gene: TRBV9; CDR3nt: TGTGCCAGCAGCGTAGAATGGCTACCTCCCTACAATGAGCAGTTCTTC; CDR3aa: CASSVEWLPPYNEQFF
abundance: few; d_gene: TRBD1; j_gene: TRBJ1-1; v_gene: TRBV5-1; CDR3nt: TGCGCCAGCAGGATGGGACAGCTGAACACTGAAGCTTTCTTT; CDR3aa: CASRMGQLNTEAFF
abundance: -; d_gene: TRBD1; j_gene: TRBJ2-5; v_gene: TRBV5-6; CDR3nt: TGTGCCAGCAGCGTGACAGGGGAGCAAGAGACCCAGTACTTC; CDR3aa: CASSVTGEQETQYF
abundance: -; d_gene: -; j_gene: TRBJ1-1; v_gene: TRBV5-1; CDR3nt: TGCGCCAGCAGCTTGTCACAGGGGAACACTGAAGCTTTCTTT; CDR3aa: CASSLSQGNTEAFF
abundance: -; d_gene: -; j_gene: TRBJ1-1; v_gene: TRBV6-1; CDR3nt: TGTGCCAGCTCGCGACAGGCAGGGAGCACTGAAGCTTTCTTT; CDR3aa: CASSRQAGSTEAFF
abundance: -; d_gene: TRBD1; j_gene: TRBJ2-7; v_gene: TRBV4-3; CDR3nt: TGCGCCAGCAGCCAAGGGACAGGGGTCTCCTACGAGCAGTACTTC; CDR3aa: CASSQGTGVSYEQYF
abundance: -; d_gene: -; j_gene: TRBJ1-2; v_gene: TRBV12-3/TRBV12-4; CDR3nt: TGTGCCAGCAGTTTTGGGGGTACTAACTATGGCTACACCTTC; CDR3aa: CASSFGGTNYGYTF
abundance: few; d_gene: TRBD1; j_gene: TRBJ1-6; v_gene: TRBV27; CDR3nt: TGTGCCAGCAGTTTGGGACAGGCCTATAATTCACCCCTCCACTTT; CDR3aa: CASSLGQAYNSPLHF
abundance: -; d_gene: -; j_gene: TRBJ2-3; v_gene: TRBV5-1; CDR3nt: TGCGCCAGCAGCCTATTAGAGGATACGCAGTATTTT; CDR3aa: CASSLLEDTQYF
abundance: many; d_gene: -; j_gene: TRBJ2-7; v_gene: TRBV7-2; CDR3nt: TGTGCCAGCAGCCCCGGGCTATACGAGCAGTACTTC; CDR3aa: CASSPGLYEQYF
abundance: -; d_gene: -; j_gene: TRBJ1-5; v_gene: TRBV5-5; CDR3nt: TGTGCCAGCAGCCCCCTAGGTGGGGACGGGAGCAATCAGCCCCAGCATTTT; CDR3aa: CASSPLGGDGSNQPQHF
abundance: -; d_gene: TRBD2; j_gene: TRBJ2-3; v_gene: TRBV9; CDR3nt: TGTGCCAGCAGCGCGGGACTAGCGGACACAGATACGCAGTATTTT; CDR3aa: CASSAGLADTDTQYF
abundance: few; d_gene: TRBD2; j_gene: TRBJ2-5; v_gene: TRBV20-1; CDR3nt: TGCAGTGCTCTAGCGGAAGAGACCCAGTACTTC; CDR3aa: CSALAEETQYF
abundance: -; d_gene: -; j_gene: TRBJ1-6; v_gene: TRBV7-2; CDR3nt: TGTGCCAGCAGCTTAGTCTTTAGGGGGGGTTCACCCCTCCACTTT; CDR3aa: CASSLVFRGGSPLHF
abundance: few; d_gene: TRBD2; j_gene: TRBJ2-7; v_gene: TRBV7-2; CDR3nt: TGTGCCAGCAGGCTGAGCGGGGGGCGTTTTTCGGAGCAGTACTTC; CDR3aa: CASRLSGGRFSEQYF
abundance: once; d_gene: -; j_gene: TRBJ2-7; v_gene: TRBV15; CDR3nt: TGTGCCACCAGCAGGCCGATCAGGGACTTGACGGGATTTACCTACTTC; CDR3aa: CATSRPIRDLTGFTYF
abundance: -; d_gene: TRBD1; j_gene: TRBJ1-1; v_gene: TRBV10-3; CDR3nt: TGTGCCATCAGCGGGCGACAGGGTGGCGCTGAAGCTTTCTTT; CDR3aa: CAISGRQGGAEAFF
abundance: few; d_gene: TRBD2; j_gene: TRBJ2-2; v_gene: TRBV20-1; CDR3nt: TGCAGTGCATACGGACTAGCATCAGGGGAGCTGTTTTTT; CDR3aa: CSAYGLASGELFF
abundance: -; d_gene: TRBD2; j_gene: TRBJ2-7; v_gene: TRBV7-8; CDR3nt: TGTGCCAGCAGCTACCCACCTGGCGGGAGCTCCTACGAGCAGTACTTC; CDR3aa: CASSYPPGGSSYEQYF
abundance: -; d_gene: -; j_gene: TRBJ1-3; v_gene: TRBV7-2; CDR3nt: TGTGCCAGCAGCTTAGGGCGGGGATCCTCTGGAAACACCATATATTTT; CDR3aa: CASSLGRGSSGNTIYF
abundance: -; d_gene: -; j_gene: TRBJ1-1; v_gene: TRBV7-9; CDR3nt: TGTGCCAGCACTCCGTCGGGTATGAACACTGAAGCTTTCTTT; CDR3aa: CASTPSGMNTEAFF
abundance: few; d_gene: TRBD2; j_gene: TRBJ2-2; v_gene: TRBV15; CDR3nt: TGTGCCACCAGCAGAGACCGACTAGCGGGAGGCTCCGGGGAGCTGTTTTTT; CDR3aa: CATSRDRLAGGSGELFF
abundance: -; d_gene: TRBD2; j_gene: TRBJ2-1; v_gene: TRBV10-3; CDR3nt: TGTGCCATCAGTGGGAGCGGGAGGAGAAGCGATGAGCAGTTCTTC; CDR3aa: CAISGSGRRSDEQFF
abundance: few; d_gene: TRBD2; j_gene: TRBJ2-1; v_gene: TRBV20-1; CDR3nt: TGCAGTGCGCCCCACCTAGCGGTTTACAATGAGCAGTTCTTC; CDR3aa: CSAPHLAVYNEQFF
abundance: -; d_gene: TRBD2; j_gene: TRBJ2-1; v_gene: TRBV5-5; CDR3nt: TGTGCCAGCAGCTGGACCCCTCTAGCGGGAGCCTACAATGAGCAGTTCTTC; CDR3aa: CASSWTPLAGAYNEQFF
abundance: many; d_gene: TRBD2; j_gene: TRBJ2-1; v_gene: TRBV4-3; CDR3nt: TGCGCCAGCAGCCACCCGACTAGCGGTAACAATGAGCAGTTCTTC; CDR3aa: CASSHPTSGNNEQFF
abundance: few; d_gene: TRBD1; j_gene: TRBJ2-1; v_gene: TRBV6-2/TRBV6-3; CDR3nt: TGTGCCAGCATCCCGGGACAGGGGGCCCCGTTTTGGAATGAGCAGTTCTTC; CDR3aa: CASIPGQGAPFWNEQFF
abundance: -; d_gene: -; j_gene: TRBJ2-3; v_gene: TRBV5-1; CDR3nt: TGCGCCAGCAGCCCGCGGACGGGACCGCAGAGCACAGATACGCAGTATTTT; CDR3aa: CASSPRTGPQSTDTQYF
abundance: many; d_gene: TRBD1; j_gene: TRBJ2-2; v_gene: TRBV5-1; CDR3nt: TGCGCCAGCAGCTTCCGGGACAGGGGTCCCGGGGAGCTGTTTTTT; CDR3aa: CASSFRDRGPGELFF
abundance: -; d_gene: -; j_gene: TRBJ2-3; v_gene: TRBV28; CDR3nt: TGTGCCAGCAGCGTTAAGCTCCTTCGCACAGATACGCAGTATTTT; CDR3aa: CASSVKLLRTDTQYF
abundance: -; d_gene: TRBD2; j_gene: TRBJ2-7; v_gene: TRBV28; CDR3nt: TGTGCCAGTCGGGGACTAGTTACTTACGAGCAGTACTTC; CDR3aa: CASRGLVTYEQYF
abundance: -; d_gene: TRBD1; j_gene: TRBJ2-4; v_gene: TRBV7-2; CDR3nt: TGTGCCAGCGAATCCCTGGTCAGACAGGGTAAAAACATTCAGTACTTC; CDR3aa: CASESLVRQGKNIQYF
abundance: once; d_gene: TRBD1; j_gene: TRBJ2-7; v_gene: TRBV24-1; CDR3nt: TGTGCCACCAGTGGAGGGACAGCGAACTCCTACGAGCAGTACTTC; CDR3aa: CATSGGTANSYEQYF
abundance: -; d_gene: -; j_gene: TRBJ1-2; v_gene: TRBV29-1; CDR3nt: TGCAGCGTGAACGAGGGCTATGGCTACACCTTC; CDR3aa: CSVNEGYGYTF
abundance: -; d_gene: -; j_gene: TRBJ1-1; v_gene: TRBV25-1; CDR3nt: TGTGCCAGCAGATGGCACACTGAAGCTTTCTTT; CDR3aa: CASRWHTEAFF
abundance: -; d_gene: TRBD2; j_gene: TRBJ2-3; v_gene: TRBV6-1; CDR3nt: TGTGCCAGCAGCCTGGGCGGGGGGGGGGTAGATACGCAGTATTTT; CDR3aa: CASSLGGGGVDTQYF
abundance: few; d_gene: TRBD2; j_gene: TRBJ2-1; v_gene: TRBV27; CDR3nt: TGTGCCAGCAGTTTCGGGGGGAGCGGTGAGCAGTTCTTC; CDR3aa: CASSFGGSGEQFF
abundance: many; d_gene: -; j_gene: TRBJ2-2; v_gene: TRBV5-1; CDR3nt: TGCGCCAGCAGCCTTGGACAGTTTGGGTCCGGGGAGCTGTTTTTT; CDR3aa: CASSLGQFGSGELFF
abundance: few; d_gene: -; j_gene: TRBJ2-1; v_gene: TRBV6-5; CDR3nt: TGTGCCAGCAGTTTGAATCATGAGCAGTTCTTC; CDR3aa: CASSLNHEQFF
abundance: few; d_gene: -; j_gene: TRBJ2-7; v_gene: TRBV11-2; CDR3nt: TGTGCCAGCAGCTTTTCCCCTCTGTTCCAATCCTACGAGCAGTACTTC; CDR3aa: CASSFSPLFQSYEQYF
abundance: -; d_gene: -; j_gene: TRBJ2-1; v_gene: TRBV7-6; CDR3nt: TGTGCCAGCAGCTTCGGGGGGCGGGTTGAGCAGTTCTTC; CDR3aa: CASSFGGRVEQFF
abundance: few; d_gene: TRBD1; j_gene: TRBJ1-5; v_gene: TRBV24-1; CDR3nt: TGTGCCACCAGTGACAATACGGGACAGTACAATCAGCCCCAGCATTTT; CDR3aa: CATSDNTGQYNQPQHF
abundance: -; d_gene: -; j_gene: TRBJ2-1; v_gene: TRBV5-1; CDR3nt: TGCGCCAGCAGCCCGGGGGCCAGGGACTACAATGAGCAGTTCTTC; CDR3aa: CASSPGARDYNEQFF
abundance: -; d_gene: -; j_gene: TRBJ2-4; v_gene: TRBV13; CDR3nt: TGTGCCAAAAACATTCAGTACTTC; CDR3aa: CAKNIQYF